One and the same sample provided the 26 T cell receptor beta chains below, sequenced in a study of T cells in Graves' hyperthyroidism and ophthalmopathy. TCR beta CDR3 regions were amplified from RNA. First-round RT-PCR of the TCR CDR3 relied on the HTBI primer set. In TCRdb, the multiplex PCR reads were re-called with MiXCR into one record per CDR3 protein. Among roughly 660,000 distinct CDR3 sequences listed, 15% to 20% were seen once. Sequencing used blood. The receptors were sampled from a man between 50 and 59 years old with Graves' hyperthyroidism.

This clonotype was observed many times. The chain joins TRBV18 to TRBJ1-1; D may be TRBD1 (5 bases). The CDR3 is 13 residues long. CDR1 KGHSH and CDR2 LQKENI come from the germline V gene. The V and J ends lost 8 bases and 1 base respectively, with 11 bases between them. The CDR3, as DNA: TGTGCCAGCAGCCCACAGGAGAACACTGAAGCTTTCTTT. Residues: CASSPQENTEAFF.

The chain joins TRBV7-9 to TRBJ1-5; D gene unclear. V shed 5 bases and J shed 5 bases, with 10 bases lying between them. The CDR3 is 13 amino acids. From germline, CDR1 is SEHNR and CDR2 FQNEAQ (reference sequence). Written as DNA, the CDR3 is TGTGCCAGCAGCATGAGAGACGATCAGCCCCAGCATTTT. Its translation is CASSMRDDQPQHF. Variable domain in full (rest from reference TRBV7-9 and TRBJ1-5): DTGVSQNPRHKITKRGQNVTFRCDPISEHNRLYWYRQTLGQGPEFLTYFQNEAQLEKSRLLSDRFSAERPKGSFSTLEIQRTEQGDSAMYLCASSMRDDQPQHFGDGTRLSIL.

Ten or more counts support this clonotype. The gene calls are TRBV28 and TRBJ2-7; D gene ambiguous. Germline-derived CDR1 and CDR2 are MDHEN and SYDVKM. Trimming removed 1 base from V and 3 bases from J, with 10 bases in between. The CDR3 has 14 amino acids. CDR3 residues: CASSLYRRFYEQYF. CDR3 sequence (DNA): TGTGCCAGCAGTTTATATAGGAGATTCTACGAGCAGTACTTC.

The chain couples TRBV7-9 to TRBJ2-3; D is unclear. CDR3 size: 14 residues. Trimming stripped 7 bases from V and 1 base from J, with 12 bases between. Looked up from germline, CDR1 is SEHNR and CDR2 is FQNEAQ (reference sequence). CDR3 loop: CASTIRSGTDTQYF. The CDR3 DNA follows: TGTGCCAGCACAATAAGAAGCGGCACAGATACGCAGTATTTT. Full variable domain (missing parts from reference TRBV7-9 and TRBJ2-3): DTGVSQNPRHKITKRGQNVTFRCDPISEHNRLYWYRQTLGQGPEFLTYFQNEAQLEKSRLLSDRFSAERPKGSFSTLEIQRTEQGDSAMYLCASTIRSGTDTQYFGPGTRLTVL.

A few counts support this clonotype. CDR3 nucleotide sequence: TGTGCCAGTGTTCTTAGTCCAGCGGTCTCCTACAATGAGCAGTTCTTC. Amino acid sequence: CASVLSPAVSYNEQFF. The V call is TRBV6-2 or TRBV6-3, the J call TRBJ2-1; a possible D gene is TRBD2 (5 bases). The CDR3 is made up of 16 amino acids. Germline-derived CDR1 and CDR2 are MNHEY and SVGEGT. V lost 9 bases to trimming and J lost 0 bases, with 18 bases between them.

This clonotype was seen repeatedly, ten times or more. The V gene is TRBV2, the J gene TRBJ2-3, with no clear D. Looked up from germline, CDR1 is SNHLY and CDR2 is FYNNEI. The CDR3 contains 13 residues. Trimming removed 3 bases at V and 4 bases at J, with 8 bases between. In DNA form, the CDR3 reads TGTGCCAGCAGTGAGGAACGATCAGATACGCAGTATTTT. Translated: CASSEERSDTQYF.

This clonotype was counted at least ten times. The V call is TRBV12-3 or TRBV12-4, the J call TRBJ1-2; no clear D gene. The CDR3 runs to 15 residues. V was shortened by 5 bases and J by 2 bases, with 15 bases between the two germline ends. Here the CDR3 reads CASSPHQGLNYGYTF. The CDR3 bases are TGTGCCAGCAGTCCCCACCAAGGGCTAAACTATGGCTACACCTTC.

There are many counts of this clonotype. This chain's CDR3 is CASSEAGTYGYTF. The CDR3 region has the DNA TGTGCCAGCAGTGAAGCAGGGACCTATGGCTACACCTTC. The chain links TRBV6-1 to TRBJ1-2; tentatively, D is TRBD1 (5 bases). Germline CDR1 reads MNHNS; CDR2 reads SASEGT. There are 13 residues in the CDR3. V shed 0 bases and J shed 4 bases, with 6 bases lying between them.

The chain carries TRBV19 and TRBJ2-3; D possibly corresponds to TRBD2 (6 bases). V dropped 8 bases and J dropped 0 bases, with 15 bases sitting between them. Germline CDR1 and CDR2: LNHDA and SQIVND (reference sequence). The CDR3 sequence is 15 residues long. The CDR3: CASRIAESSTDTQYF. DNA for the CDR3: TGTGCCAGTCGGATAGCGGAATCTAGCACAGATACGCAGTATTTT. The full variable domain, rest sourced from reference TRBV19 and TRBJ2-3, is DGGITQSPKYLFRKEGQNVTLSCEQNLNHDAMYWYRQDPGQGLRLIYYSQIVNDFQKGDIAEGYSVSREKKESFPLTVTSAQKNPTAFYLCASRIAESSTDTQYFGPGTRLTVL.

This chain connects TRBV7-9 to TRBJ1-3; D not resolved. V was clipped by 1 base and J by 4 bases, with 8 bases between them. Looked up from germline, CDR1 is SEHNR and CDR2 is FQNEAQ (reference sequence). The CDR3 consists of 14 residues. The CDR3 DNA sequence: TGTGCCAGCAGCTTAGACTTGTACGGAAACACCATATATTTT. Translation gives CASSLDLYGNTIYF. Full variable domain (remainder filled in from reference TRBV7-9 and TRBJ1-3): DTGVSQNPRHKITKRGQNVTFRCDPISEHNRLYWYRQTLGQGPEFLTYFQNEAQLEKSRLLSDRFSAERPKGSFSTLEIQRTEQGDSAMYLCASSLDLYGNTIYFGEGSWLTVV.

The genes are TRBV3-1 and TRBJ2-7; D possibly corresponds to TRBD1 (5 bases). From germline, CDR1 is LGHDT and CDR2 YNNKEL (reference sequence). The ends were cut back, 0 bases at V and 5 bases at J, with 11 bases in the middle. The CDR3 length is 14 residues. CDR3 sequence: CASSQEQGANEQYF. In DNA, the CDR3 is TGTGCCAGCAGCCAAGAACAAGGGGCAAACGAGCAGTACTTC.

This clonotype appeared a few times. The chain links TRBV25-1 to TRBJ2-7; D remains ambiguous. The germline V gene has CDR1 MGHDK and CDR2 SYGVNS. The CDR3 runs 13 residues. Trimming shortened V by 2 bases and J by 7 bases, and 12 bases separated the two germline ends. Here the CDR3 DNA reads TGTGCCAGCAGTGAAATACAAGGGATGGAGCAGTACTTC. The encoded protein is CASSEIQGMEQYF.

This clonotype was recorded only once. This may arise from a read error, as a much more abundant clone is one base away. V and J are TRBV6-1 and TRBJ2-7, with 11 bases matching TRBD2. With 7 bases clipped from V and 5 bases from J, the junction kept 10 bases outside the gene matches. This CDR3 comprises 15 residues. Germline CDR1 is MNHNS and CDR2 is SASEGT. For the CDR3, the DNA is TGTGCCAGCAAAGATACTAGCGGGAGTTACAACGAGCAGTACGTC. Translating gives CASKDTSGSYNEQYV.

This clonotype was seen at least ten times. The chain combines TRBV3-1 with TRBJ1-1, with D possibly being TRBD1 (6 bases). This CDR3 is built from 13 residues. V gave up 6 bases and J gave up 5 bases, with 13 bases separating them. Germline-derived CDR1 and CDR2 are LGHDT and YNNKEL (reference sequence). The CDR3 nucleotides read TGTGCCAGCAGGGGGGCAGGGAGTACTGAAGCTTTCTTT. As protein: CASRGAGSTEAFF.

This chain joins TRBV24-1 and TRBJ2-2; no definite D call. Deletions cut 4 bases from V and 7 bases from J, with 6 bases between. Germline-derived CDR1 and CDR2 are KGHDR and SFDVKD. The CDR3 covers 12 residues. The CDR3 loop is CATSDSVGELFF. CDR3 coding DNA: TGTGCCACCAGTGACAGCGTCGGGGAGCTGTTTTTT.

This clonotype was seen at least ten times. V is TRBV6-6 and J is TRBJ2-5; possibly TRBD1 or TRBD2 for D (6 bases each). The CDR3 is 14 amino acids. Germline V gene data show CDR1 as MNHNY and CDR2 as SVGAGI (reference sequence). V dropped 2 bases and J dropped 4 bases, with 11 bases sitting between them. CDR3 nucleotides: TGTGCCAGCAGTTACGAGGGGGGCGGAGAGACCCAGTACTTC. Translated, it gives CASSYEGGGETQYF.

The chain employs TRBV10-1 and TRBJ2-7; weak D call: TRBD2 (5 bases). Germline CDR1 is WNHNN and CDR2 is SYGVQD (reference sequence). The V end was cut by 0 bases, the J end by 3 bases, with 12 bases between. CDR3 length equals 15 residues. This CDR3 is CASSESNFGVYEQYF. The CDR3 nucleotides are TGCGCCAGCAGTGAGTCGAATTTCGGGGTCTACGAGCAGTACTTC.

In this sample, this clonotype turned up many times. The chain employs TRBV28 and TRBJ2-5; no reliable D call. The CDR3 is made up of 14 amino acids. CDR1 and CDR2 (germline): MDHEN, SYDVKM. V dropped 0 bases and J dropped 1 base, with 6 bases sitting between them. CDR3: CASSLWEPQETQYF. The DNA of the CDR3 is TGTGCCAGCAGTTTATGGGAACCCCAAGAGACCCAGTACTTC.

This clonotype was detected only a few times. The chain joins TRBV24-1 to TRBJ2-7; perhaps TRBD1 as D (5 bases). The CDR3 length is 16 residues. Trimming removed 3 bases at V and 5 bases at J, with 19 bases between. From germline, CDR1 is KGHDR and CDR2 SFDVKD. DNA of the CDR3: TGTGCCACCAGTGATCGGTTTAATAGTGGGGCAGACGAGCAGTACTTC. This gives the protein CATSDRFNSGADEQYF.

The sample holds many counts of this clonotype. CDR3: CASSHDSLTEAFF. CDR3 DNA: TGTGCCAGCAGCCATGACAGTTTGACTGAAGCTTTCTTT. V usage is TRBV5-5 and J usage is TRBJ1-1; TRBD1 might be the D (5 bases). The CDR3 contains 13 residues. V lost 4 bases, J lost 5 bases, and 12 bases lay in between. Germline CDR1 and CDR2: SGHKS and YYEKEE (reference sequence).

The chain has TRBV27 and TRBJ1-1; possibly TRBD1 for D (5 bases). V lost 7 bases and J 1 base, leaving 13 bases between the germline ends. The CDR3 has 14 residues. Germline-derived CDR1 and CDR2 are MNHEY and SMNVEV (reference sequence). The CDR3 loop reads CASKAGTGNTEAFF. The CDR3 bases are TGTGCCAGCAAGGCCGGGACGGGGAACACTGAAGCTTTCTTT.

In this sample, this clonotype turned up a few times. The chain employs TRBV19 and TRBJ2-7; TRBD2 aligns across 8 bases. Per germline, CDR1 LNHDA and CDR2 SQIVND (reference sequence). Unmatched junction bases numbered 11, after V lost 9 bases and J lost 7 bases. CDR3 length: 13 amino acids. The CDR3 sequence is CASAPGSGGEQYF. CDR3 DNA: TGTGCCAGCGCACCGGGGTCGGGGGGGGAGCAGTACTTC.

This clonotype came up a few times. CDR3 residues: CASSTNLAMNTEAFF. The CDR3 DNA reads TGTGCCAGCAGCACCAACCTGGCGATGAACACTGAAGCTTTCTTT. The chain employs TRBV7-9 and TRBJ1-1; D is unclear. The CDR3 has 15 residues. Germline CDR1 reads SEHNR; CDR2 reads FQNEAQ (reference sequence). V shed 5 bases and J shed 0 bases, with 13 bases lying between them. Full variable domain (outside the CDR3, taken from reference TRBV7-9 and TRBJ1-1): DTGVSQNPRHKITKRGQNVTFRCDPISEHNRLYWYRQTLGQGPEFLTYFQNEAQLEKSRLLSDRFSAERPKGSFSTLEIQRTEQGDSAMYLCASSTNLAMNTEAFFGQGTRLTVV.

This clonotype was recorded many times. This chain uses TRBV19 with TRBJ1-1; 10 nucleotides agree with TRBD1. This CDR3 has 16 residues. V was clipped by 5 bases and J by 0 bases; unmatched bases: 6. Germline V lookup: CDR1 LNHDA, CDR2 SQIVND (reference sequence). The CDR3 loop reads CASSAPGQGMNTEAFF. For the CDR3, the DNA is TGTGCCAGTAGTGCTCCGGGACAGGGGATGAACACTGAAGCTTTCTTT.

In its sample, this clonotype was seen many times. This rearrangement joins TRBV2 to TRBJ1-1; TRBD1 is a possible D gene (5 bases). The germline CDR1 and CDR2 sequences are SNHLY and FYNNEI. This CDR3 spans 14 amino acids. V lost 4 bases, J lost 0 bases, and 9 bases lay in between. CDR3 bases: TGTGCCAGCAGTGGACAGACTTTGAACACTGAAGCTTTCTTT. Translated, it gives CASSGQTLNTEAFF.

This clonotype was seen repeatedly, ten times or more. The chain uses TRBV9 and TRBJ1-1, with unresolved D. Trimming cost V 0 bases and J 6 bases, with 9 bases left between them. CDR3 length: 13 residues. Germline V gives CDR1 SGDLS, CDR2 YYNGEE. In DNA, the CDR3 is TGTGCCAGCAGCGTAGATGGAGCCCCTGAAGCTTTCTTT. It specifies CASSVDGAPEAFF.